This TCR beta chain was obtained from a study of CD8+ T cells in alopecia areata. Treatment indicated: oral pan-JAK inhibitor, 5-10 mg twice daily. This clone was seen a few times. Its matching antigen is unknown. The sequencing template was cDNA reverse transcribed from extracted RNA. The data were produced by immunoSEQ multiplex PCR, yet TCRdb's version contains in-frame clones alone and is incomplete. The data show fewer than 110,000 clones, 84% seen once. With 3 bases removed from V and 8 bases from J, the gap between germline ends came to 26 bases. Germline V gene data show CDR1 as LNHDA and CDR2 as SQIVND (reference sequence). CDR3 length: 18 residues. General study results and limits: With tofacitinib ongoing, many expanded lesional clones persisted in both scalp and blood. Both scalp clonality and the expanded CD8+ clones among the top 100 showed a significant decrease with tofacitinib.

The chain joins TRBV19 to TRBJ2-1, with unresolved D. Sequenced material: CD8+ T cells sorted from blood, taken at week 24, from a patient treated with tofacitinib. The clonotype was recovered from a human donor with alopecia areata. DNA of the CDR3: TGTGCCAGTAGTATGAAGGAAATGGCCTACACCTGGATCGATGAGCAGTTCTTC. Translated: CASSMKEMAYTWIDEQFF.